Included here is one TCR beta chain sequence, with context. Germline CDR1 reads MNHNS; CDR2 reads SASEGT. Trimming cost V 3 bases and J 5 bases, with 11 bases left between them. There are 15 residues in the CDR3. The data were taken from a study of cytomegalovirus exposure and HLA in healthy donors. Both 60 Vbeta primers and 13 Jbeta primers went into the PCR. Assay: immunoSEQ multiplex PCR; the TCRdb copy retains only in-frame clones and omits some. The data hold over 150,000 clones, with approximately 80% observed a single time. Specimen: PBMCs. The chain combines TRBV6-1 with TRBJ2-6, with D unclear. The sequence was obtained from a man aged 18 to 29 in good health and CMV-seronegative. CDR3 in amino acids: CASSEVAARANVLTF. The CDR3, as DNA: TGTGCCAGCAGTGAGGTGGCGGCTCGGGCCAACGTCCTGACTTTC.